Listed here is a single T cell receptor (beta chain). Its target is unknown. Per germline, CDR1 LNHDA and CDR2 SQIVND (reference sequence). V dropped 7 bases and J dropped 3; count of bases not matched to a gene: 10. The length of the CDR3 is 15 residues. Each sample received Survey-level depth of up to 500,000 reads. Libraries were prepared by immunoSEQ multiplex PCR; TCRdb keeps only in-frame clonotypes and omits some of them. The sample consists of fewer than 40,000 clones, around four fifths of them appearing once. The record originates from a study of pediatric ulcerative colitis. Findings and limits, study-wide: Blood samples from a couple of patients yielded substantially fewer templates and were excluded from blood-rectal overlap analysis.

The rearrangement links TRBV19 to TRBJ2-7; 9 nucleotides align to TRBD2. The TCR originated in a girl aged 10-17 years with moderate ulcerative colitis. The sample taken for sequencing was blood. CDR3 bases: TGTGCCAGTACCCCCGGTAGCGGGAGAGGCTACGAGCAGTACTTC. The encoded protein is CASTPGSGRGYEQYF.